Each of the 13 T cell receptor beta chains below was sequenced from the same sample in a study of shared clonotypes between healthy human individuals. Data came from immunoSEQ multiplex PCR; TCRdb stores just in-frame clones and leaves some out. This table has some 500,000 clones, 95% to 96% appearing once. Input material: naive CD4+ T cells sorted from blood. Subset in this sample: CD45RA+ positively selected. The receptors come from a woman aged 30 to 39 in good health.

The chain carries TRBV5-8 and TRBJ2-6; 9 bases are shared with TRBD1. The CDR3 covers 17 residues. J was trimmed by 4 bases and V by 1 base; bases with no gene match: 6. From germline, CDR1 is SGHTS and CDR2 YDEGEE. The CDR3 sequence is CASSLWTGATGANVLTF. The CDR3 nucleotides are TGTGCCAGCAGCTTGTGGACAGGGGCTACCGGGGCCAACGTCCTGACTTTC.

The chain links TRBV27 to TRBJ2-1, with 10 bases matching TRBD2. This CDR3 comprises 18 residues. Germline-derived CDR1 and CDR2 are MNHEY and SMNVEV (reference sequence). Unmatched junction bases numbered 16, after V lost 0 bases and J lost 11 bases. The CDR3 DNA is TGTGCCAGCAGTTTATCACCTAGCGGGAGTTATGGGGCGAGGAAGCAGTTCTTC. Protein product: CASSLSPSGSYGARKQFF.

This clone was seen only once. The chain recombines TRBV7-3 with TRBJ2-1, with 8 bases fitting TRBD2. CDR3 length equals 15 residues. The junction had 4 bases not matched to a gene; V was cut back by 1 base and J by 5 bases. The germline gives CDR1 SGHTA, CDR2 FQGTGA. CDR3 sequence reads: CASSLRRAGDNEQFF. Here the CDR3 DNA reads TGTGCCAGCAGCTTAAGGAGAGCGGGGGACAATGAGCAGTTCTTC. The full variable domain, with the rest looked up from reference TRBV7-3 and TRBJ2-1, is GAGVSQTPSNKVTEKGKYVELRCDPISGHTALYWYRQSLGQGPEFLIYFQGTGAADDSGLPNDRFFAVRPEGSVSTLKIQRTERGDSAVYLCASSLRRAGDNEQFFGPGTRLTVL.

CDR3 sequence reads: CASSTPYRDRHNEQFF. CDR3 nucleotide sequence: TGTGCCAGTAGTACCCCCTATCGGGACCGACACAATGAGCAGTTCTTC. The rearrangement uses TRBV19 and TRBJ2-1; possibly TRBD1 or TRBD2 for D (5 bases each). Trimming left V 4 bases short and J 5 bases short, with 18 bases between. Per germline, CDR1 LNHDA and CDR2 SQIVND (reference sequence). The CDR3 consists of 16 residues.

This chain uses TRBV28 with TRBJ2-7; tentatively, D is TRBD1 (6 bases). Germline CDR1 reads MDHEN; CDR2 reads SYDVKM. The germline V and J ends were trimmed by 6 bases and 1 base, with 13 bases remaining between them. The CDR3 is 14 amino acids. CDR3 in amino acids: CASSLGTPSYEQYF. Here the CDR3 DNA reads TGTGCCAGCAGCCTCGGGACACCTTCCTACGAGCAGTACTTC.

This clone showed up just once. V and J are TRBV28 and TRBJ1-2; D not certain. Trimming stripped 4 bases from V and 8 bases from J, with 11 bases between. Germline lookup yields CDR1 MDHEN and CDR2 SYDVKM. The CDR3 loop spans 12 amino acids. CDR3 loop: CASSSVEQGYTF. The CDR3 coding sequence is TGTGCCAGCAGTTCGGTCGAGCAAGGCTACACCTTC.

The chain couples TRBV29-1 to TRBJ2-7, with TRBD1 matching 7 bases. V shed 5 bases, J shed 3 bases, and the junction held 4 bases outside the gene matches. The CDR3 length is 12 residues. Germline CDR1 is SQVTM and CDR2 is ANQGSEA. CDR3 sequence reads: CSVRAGGYEQYF. The CDR3 coding sequence is TGCAGCGTTCGCGCAGGGGGCTACGAGCAGTACTTC.

This chain uses TRBV28 with TRBJ2-1; the D is unclear. The germline V gene has CDR1 MDHEN and CDR2 SYDVKM. The CDR3 loop spans 14 amino acids. V lost 6 bases, J lost 1 base, and 10 bases lay in between. For the CDR3, the DNA is TGTGCCAGCAGCCTCTTTATGTCCTACAATGAGCAGTTCTTC. It yields the protein CASSLFMSYNEQFF.

The J gene is TRBJ2-7, the V gene TRBV4-2; TRBD2 agrees at 9 bases. The V gene's germline CDR1 is LGHNA and CDR2 YNFKEQ. Trimming at V came to 0 bases and at J to 2 bases, leaving 11 bases not matched to a gene. The CDR3 is 18 residues long. This chain's CDR3 is CASSQDLGRAGGTYEQYF. For the CDR3, the DNA is TGTGCCAGCAGCCAAGATCTTGGGAGAGCGGGGGGCACCTACGAGCAGTACTTC.

The chain employs TRBV28 and TRBJ2-7; 7 bases fit TRBD1. After removal of 3 bases from V and 5 bases from J, the junction contained 4 bases not matched to a gene. CDR1 MDHEN and CDR2 SYDVKM come from the germline V gene. CDR3 length: 13 amino acids. This CDR3 reads CASSFGTENEQYF. The CDR3 DNA reads TGTGCCAGCAGTTTTGGGACAGAAAACGAGCAGTACTTC.

The chain employs TRBV6-5 and TRBJ1-1; 7 bases fit TRBD1. Germline V lookup: CDR1 MNHEY, CDR2 SVGAGI. Germline trimming cut 0 bases from V and 6 bases from J; bases unmatched to any gene: 4. The CDR3 loop spans 14 amino acids. CDR3 DNA sequence: TGTGCCAGCAGTTACTCGAGAGGACAGGCTGAAGCTTTCTTT. This translates into CASSYSRGQAEAFF.

The chain links TRBV27 to TRBJ2-3; 13 bases align to TRBD2. Germline-derived CDR1 and CDR2 are MNHEY and SMNVEV (reference sequence). Trimming removed 5 bases from V and 5 bases from J; junction bases left unmatched: 7. The CDR3 consists of 16 residues. CDR3 bases: TGTGCCAGCAGTAGGACTAGCGGGAGCTCCCGAGATACGCAGTATTTT. Protein product: CASSRTSGSSRDTQYF.

This clone was recorded only once. The CDR3 region is CASSQVSGANVLTF. The DNA for the CDR3 is TGTGCCAGCAGCCAAGTCTCTGGGGCCAACGTCCTGACTTTC. This chain joins TRBV14 and TRBJ2-6; D ambiguous. Germline V gene sequence: CDR1 SGHDN, CDR2 FVKESK. This CDR3 region has 14 residues. The V end was cut by 1 base, the J end by 0 bases, with 1 base between.